The clone carrying this T cell receptor (beta chain) was observed a few times. Its antigen is not identified. cDNA synthesis used the whole RNA isolate, giving expressed TCRB sequences. Libraries were prepared by immunoSEQ multiplex PCR; TCRdb keeps only in-frame clonotypes and omits some of them. The top ten hold over 0.035% of the sample, which has around 500,000 clones, approximately 10% seen once. These data originate in a study of beta chain features in type 1 diabetes. General study findings and limits: It was among patients, rather than healthy donors, that naive, central memory and Treg TCRB repertoires appeared more similar.

V dropped 6 bases and J dropped 7 bases, with 12 bases sitting between them. Germline V gene lookup returns CDR1 DFQATT and CDR2 SNEGSKA (reference sequence). This CDR3 contains 11 residues. The sequenced sample was naive CD4+ T cells from blood. The clonotype originates from a young woman in good health. This chain links TRBV20-1 with TRBJ1-2; D may be TRBD1 (5 bases). The CDR3 coding sequence is TGCAGTGCCAGCGCAGGGCCTGGCTACACCTTC. Protein product: CSASAGPGYTF.